Following are 21 T cell receptor beta chains from one sample sequenced in a study of cytomegalovirus exposure and HLA in healthy donors. Primers included in the PCR were 60 Vbeta and 13 Jbeta primers. This table comes from immunoSEQ multiplex PCR, and its TCRdb copy is limited to in-frame clones, with some not included. Of 150,000 to 200,000 clones detected, almost 80% appear once; the ten largest clones hold 6.3%. Input material: PBMCs. These receptors originate from a man in his forties or fifties in good health and CMV-seropositive.

This sequence joins TRBV19 and TRBJ1-3; 7 bases are shared with TRBD1. V shed 6 bases, J shed 0 bases, and the junction held 5 bases outside the gene matches. Looked up from germline, CDR1 is LNHDA and CDR2 is SQIVND (reference sequence). The CDR3 length is 15 residues. The CDR3 here is CASRIGDSSGNTIYF. The CDR3 DNA sequence: TGTGCCAGTAGAATCGGGGACAGCTCTGGAAACACCATATATTTT.

The V gene is TRBV7-8, the J gene TRBJ2-7, with D hard to call. This CDR3 has 12 residues. The V gene's germline CDR1 is SGHVS and CDR2 FQNEAQ. V was trimmed by 1 base and J by 9 bases, leaving 10 bases between them. CDR3 loop: CASSLDSPAQYF. The CDR3 DNA is TGTGCCAGCAGCTTAGACAGCCCCGCGCAGTACTTC. The complete variable domain, with remaining parts taken from reference TRBV7-8 and TRBJ2-7, reads GAGVSQSPRYKVAKRGQDVALRCDPISGHVSLFWYQQALGQGPEFLTYFQNEAQLDKSGLPSDRFFAERPEGSVSTLKIQRTQQEDSAVYLCASSLDSPAQYFGPGTRLTVT.

The chain is built from TRBV27 and TRBJ1-1; D uncertain. The CDR3 contains 16 residues. CDR1 is MNHEY and CDR2 is SMNVEV in the germline V gene (reference sequence). The germline V and J ends were trimmed by 6 bases and 0 bases, with 17 bases remaining between them. The CDR3 spells CASSFLSRGMNTEAFF. Here the CDR3 DNA reads TGTGCCAGCAGCTTCTTAAGCCGGGGAATGAACACTGAAGCTTTCTTT.

The chain uses TRBV7-2 and TRBJ1-1; 7 bases line up with TRBD1. The CDR3 covers 13 residues. The trim removed 7 bases at V and 3 bases at J, leaving 5 bases unmatched. Per germline, CDR1 SGHTA and CDR2 FQGNSA. CDR3 region: CASTLGQDTEAFF. CDR3 DNA: TGTGCCAGCACCCTTGGACAGGACACTGAAGCTTTCTTT. The variable domain in full, with the rest retrieved from reference TRBV7-2 and TRBJ1-1, is GAGVSQSPSNKVTEKGKDVELRCDPISGHTALYWYRQSLGQGLEFLIYFQGNSAPDKSGLPSDRFSAERTGGSVSTLTIQRTQQEDSAVYLCASTLGQDTEAFFGQGTRLTVV.

This clone was found a few times. The V and J genes are TRBV15 and TRBJ2-1; D ambiguous. From germline, CDR1 is LNHNV and CDR2 YYDKDF (reference sequence). The CDR3 has 13 amino acids. The V end was cut by 3 bases, the J end by 4 bases, with 7 bases between. CDR3 in amino acids: CATSSVYYNEQFF. The CDR3 coding sequence is TGTGCCACCAGCAGTGTTTATTACAATGAGCAGTTCTTC. Using reference TRBV15 and TRBJ2-1 for the parts outside the CDR3, the full variable domain is DAMVIQNPRYQVTQFGKPVTLSCSQTLNHNVMYWYQQKSSQAPKLLFHYYDKDFNNEADTPDNFQSRRPNTSFCFLDIRSPGLGDTAMYLCATSSVYYNEQFFGPGTRLTVL.

This clone is a singleton in its sample. The chain carries TRBV11-2 and TRBJ1-4; tentative D call: TRBD1 (5 bases). Germline V CDR1 and CDR2: SGHAT, FQNNGV. V lost 3 bases to trimming and J lost 4 bases, with 15 bases between them. This CDR3 spans 16 amino acids. CDR3 in amino acids: CASSLPLGQINEKLFF. The CDR3, as DNA: TGTGCCAGCAGCTTGCCCCTAGGACAAATTAATGAAAAACTGTTTTTT.

The V call is TRBV7-8, the J call TRBJ2-7, with D possibly matching TRBD1 (6 bases). The CDR3 length is 14 residues. With 5 bases removed from V and 3 bases from J, the gap between germline ends came to 14 bases. Looked up from germline, CDR1 is SGHVS and CDR2 is FQNEAQ. The CDR3 DNA reads as TGTGCCAGCAGCGCTGGGCAAGGGGGCTACGAGCAGTACTTC. It encodes CASSAGQGGYEQYF.

The chain employs TRBV6-1 and TRBJ2-1, with 11 bases fitting TRBD2. The length of the CDR3 is 15 residues. Germline loops: CDR1 MNHNS, CDR2 SASEGT. J gave up 7 bases and V 7 bases, and 9 bases lay outside the gene matches. CDR3 residues: CASNSPGLAVNEQFF. As DNA, the CDR3 is TGTGCCAGCAATAGTCCGGGACTAGCGGTTAATGAGCAGTTCTTC.

The gene calls are TRBV25-1 and TRBJ2-3; TRBD2 matches at 11 bases. Germline V lookup: CDR1 MGHDK, CDR2 SYGVNS. The CDR3 is made up of 16 amino acids. Trimming took 1 base from V and 4 from J; bases not matched to a gene: 4. In nucleotides, the CDR3 is TGTGCCAGCAGTGAATGGGATAGCGGGAGGGCAGATACGCAGTATTTT. It translates to CASSEWDSGRADTQYF. The full variable domain, rest sourced from reference TRBV25-1 and TRBJ2-3, is EADIYQTPRYLVIGTGKKITLECSQTMGHDKMYWYQQDPGMELHLIHYSYGVNSTEKGDLSSESTVSRIRTEHFPLTLESARPSHTSQYLCASSEWDSGRADTQYFGPGTRLTVL.

The rearrangement joins TRBV4-1 to TRBJ2-1; 9 bases align to TRBD2. The CDR3 consists of 15 residues. V dropped 6 bases and J dropped 6; count of bases not matched to a gene: 9. Germline V gene sequence: CDR1 MGHRA, CDR2 YSYEKL. CDR3 sequence: CASRPLTSGSNEQFF. For the CDR3, the DNA is TGCGCCAGCAGACCACTAACTAGCGGGTCCAATGAGCAGTTCTTC.

The chain links TRBV7-9 to TRBJ1-4, with 8 bases identical to TRBD1. J gave up 3 bases and V 1 base, and 4 bases lay outside the gene matches. In germline, CDR1 is SEHNR, CDR2 FQNEAQ (reference sequence). The CDR3 runs to 16 residues. The CDR3 DNA follows: TGTGCCAGCAGCTTAGGGGGACAGGCCTCTAATGAAAAACTGTTTTTT. It encodes CASSLGGQASNEKLFF.

The chain recombines TRBV18 with TRBJ2-7; 9 bases align to TRBD1. The trim removed 4 bases at V and 6 bases at J, leaving 10 bases unmatched. CDR1 and CDR2 from the germline V gene are KGHSH and LQKENI. CDR3 length: 15 amino acids. CDR3 residues: CASSQNSGQGSEQYF. CDR3 sequence (DNA): TGTGCCAGCTCACAAAACTCGGGACAGGGCAGCGAGCAGTACTTC. Using reference TRBV18 and TRBJ2-7 for the parts outside the CDR3, the full variable domain is NAGVMQNPRHLVRRRGQEARLRCSPMKGHSHVYWYRQLPEEGLKFMVYLQKENIIDESGMPKERFSAEFPKEGPSILRIQQVVRGDSAAYFCASSQNSGQGSEQYFGPGTRLTVT.

This rearrangement joins TRBV19 to TRBJ1-1; no reliable D call. The germline gives CDR1 LNHDA, CDR2 SQIVND (reference sequence). The CDR3 is made up of 15 amino acids. Trimming shortened V by 0 bases and J by 5 bases, and 13 bases separated the two germline ends. CDR3 residues: CASSIDLRPTTEAFF. The CDR3 nucleotides are TGTGCCAGTAGTATAGATCTACGGCCGACTACTGAAGCTTTCTTT.

This rearrangement joins TRBV4-2 to TRBJ2-6; D remains ambiguous. CDR3 size: 16 residues. The V gene's germline CDR1 is LGHNA and CDR2 YNFKEQ. The ends were cut back, 4 bases at V and 0 bases at J, with 10 bases in the middle. The DNA for the CDR3 is TGTGCCAGCAGCCCAACGCAGGCCTCTGGGGCCAACGTCCTGACTTTC. This codes for CASSPTQASGANVLTF.

This chain links TRBV7-6 with TRBJ2-7, with 9 bases aligning to TRBD2. The V and J ends lost 2 bases and 7 bases, in that order; junction bases with no gene match: 12. The CDR3 covers 16 residues. Germline assignment: CDR1 SGHVS and CDR2 FNYEAQ. The CDR3 DNA sequence: TGTGCCAGCAGCTTAAGTTTAGCTAGCGGGACCGGTGAGCAGTACTTC. This translates into CASSLSLASGTGEQYF.

The J gene is TRBJ2-7, the V gene TRBV7-9; tentative D call: TRBD1 (5 bases). The ends were cut back, 1 base at V and 1 base at J, with 8 bases in the middle. There are 14 residues in the CDR3. The germline CDR1 and CDR2 sequences are SEHNR and FQNEAQ (reference sequence). The CDR3 protein is CASSLERGSYEQYF. In nucleotides, the CDR3 is TGTGCCAGCAGCTTAGAAAGGGGTTCCTACGAGCAGTACTTC.

J is TRBJ2-5 and V is TRBV29-1, with TRBD2 matching 7 bases. CDR1 and CDR2 (germline): SQVTM, ANQGSEA. The CDR3 has 13 amino acids. The CDR3, as DNA: TGCAGTGGTCGGGAGGACCACCAAGAGACCCAGTACTTC. It specifies CSGREDHQETQYF.

Only a few counts were recorded for this clone. The chain couples TRBV6-6 to TRBJ1-1, with D unclear. The CDR3 covers 13 residues. CDR1 and CDR2 (germline): MNHNY, SVGAGI (reference sequence). The ends were cut back, 7 bases at V and 1 base at J, with 10 bases in the middle. CDR3 residues: CASTFEWNTEAFF. The CDR3 DNA reads TGTGCCAGCACCTTCGAGTGGAACACTGAAGCTTTCTTT.

The chain carries TRBV29-1 and TRBJ2-3; D is perhaps TRBD1 (7 bases). With 7 bases removed from V and 1 base from J, the gap between germline ends came to 15 bases. This CDR3 has 14 amino acids. CDR1 is SQVTM, CDR2 ANQGSEA, per germline. Here the CDR3 DNA reads TGCAGCGGACAGGGAGGCTTTGGCACAGATACGCAGTATTTT. Translation: CSGQGGFGTDTQYF.

Notes on this clone: Other nucleotide sequences from this sample produce the same CDR3. The chain carries TRBV2 and TRBJ1-5, with TRBD1 matching over 8 bases. The germline gives CDR1 SNHLY, CDR2 FYNNEI. CDR3 length: 13 residues. V shed 6 bases and J 4 bases; nucleotides not matched to a gene: 2. CDR3 loop: CASSGQGNQPQHF. The CDR3 DNA reads TGTGCCAGCAGCGGACAGGGAAATCAGCCCCAGCATTTT.

This chain joins TRBV6-5 and TRBJ1-2; TRBD1 aligns across 9 bases. J lost 3 bases, V lost 4 bases, and 9 bases had no gene match. The CDR3 spans 16 residues. The V gene's germline CDR1 is MNHEY and CDR2 SVGAGI. CDR3 loop: CASSSPGGQGYYGYTF. As DNA, the CDR3 is TGTGCCAGCAGTTCCCCGGGGGGACAGGGTTACTATGGCTACACCTTC.